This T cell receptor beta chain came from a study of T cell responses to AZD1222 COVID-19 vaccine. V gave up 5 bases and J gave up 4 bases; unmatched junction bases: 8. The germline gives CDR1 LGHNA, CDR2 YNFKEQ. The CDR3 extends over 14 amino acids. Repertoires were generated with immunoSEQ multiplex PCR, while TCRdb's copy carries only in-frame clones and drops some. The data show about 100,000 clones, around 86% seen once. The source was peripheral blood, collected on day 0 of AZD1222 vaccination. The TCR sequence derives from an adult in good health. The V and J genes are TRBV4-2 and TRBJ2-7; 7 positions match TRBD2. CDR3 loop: CASSTRGEGYEQYF. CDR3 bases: TGTGCCAGCAGCACTCGGGGGGAGGGATACGAGCAGTACTTC.